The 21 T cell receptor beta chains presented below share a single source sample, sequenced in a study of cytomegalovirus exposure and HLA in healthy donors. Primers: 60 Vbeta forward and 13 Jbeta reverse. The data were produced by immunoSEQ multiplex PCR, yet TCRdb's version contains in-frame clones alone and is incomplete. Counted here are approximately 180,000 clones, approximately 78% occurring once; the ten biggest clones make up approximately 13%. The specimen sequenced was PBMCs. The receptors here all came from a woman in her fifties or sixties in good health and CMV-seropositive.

The CDR3 DNA reads as TGTGCCAGCAGCGCAGCGGGGGGCTCCTACAATGAGCAGTTCTTC. Its translation: CASSAAGGSYNEQFF. The chain joins TRBV7-3 to TRBJ2-1, with 9 bases fitting TRBD2. V lost 5 bases and J lost 0; bases outside the gene matches: 2. Germline assignment: CDR1 SGHTA and CDR2 FQGTGA. The length of the CDR3 is 15 residues.

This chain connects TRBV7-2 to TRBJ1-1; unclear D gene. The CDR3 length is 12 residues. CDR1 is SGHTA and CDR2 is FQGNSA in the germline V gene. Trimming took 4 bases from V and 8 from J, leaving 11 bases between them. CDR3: CASSSTRVEAFF. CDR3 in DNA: TGTGCCAGCAGCTCCACCCGGGTAGAAGCTTTCTTT.

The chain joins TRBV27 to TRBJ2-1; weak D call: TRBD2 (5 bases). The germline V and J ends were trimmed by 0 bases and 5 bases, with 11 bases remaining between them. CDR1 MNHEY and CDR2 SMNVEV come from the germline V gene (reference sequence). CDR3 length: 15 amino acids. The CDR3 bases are TGTGCCAGCAGTTTATCACGGTGGACTGACAATGAGCAGTTCTTC. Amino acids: CASSLSRWTDNEQFF.

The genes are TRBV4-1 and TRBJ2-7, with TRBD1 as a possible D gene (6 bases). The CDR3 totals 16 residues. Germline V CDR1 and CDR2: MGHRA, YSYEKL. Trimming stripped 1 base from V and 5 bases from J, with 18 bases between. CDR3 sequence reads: CASSQGVRGHSNEQYF. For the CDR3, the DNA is TGCGCCAGCAGCCAAGGCGTCAGGGGTCACTCTAACGAGCAGTACTTC.

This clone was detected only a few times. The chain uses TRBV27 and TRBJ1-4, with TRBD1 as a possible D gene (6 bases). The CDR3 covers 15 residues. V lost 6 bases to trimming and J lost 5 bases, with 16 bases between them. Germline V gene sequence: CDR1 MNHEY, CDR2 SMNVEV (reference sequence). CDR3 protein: CASSRLDRPNEKLFF. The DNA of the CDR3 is TGTGCCAGCAGCCGTCTGGACAGACCGAATGAAAAACTGTTTTTT.

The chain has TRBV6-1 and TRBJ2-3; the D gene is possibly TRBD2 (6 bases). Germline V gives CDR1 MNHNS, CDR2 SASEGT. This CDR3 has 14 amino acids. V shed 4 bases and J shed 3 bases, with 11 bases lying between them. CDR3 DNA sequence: TGTGCCAGCAGTGGTCTGGCGGGGACAGATACGCAGTATTTT. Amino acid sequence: CASSGLAGTDTQYF.

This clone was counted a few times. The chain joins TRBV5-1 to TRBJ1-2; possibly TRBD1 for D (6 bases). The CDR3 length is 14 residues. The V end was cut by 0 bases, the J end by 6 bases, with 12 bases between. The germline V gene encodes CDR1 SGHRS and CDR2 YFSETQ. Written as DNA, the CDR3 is TGCGCCAGCAGCTTGGCCAGGGGAGATGATGGCTACACCTTC. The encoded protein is CASSLARGDDGYTF.

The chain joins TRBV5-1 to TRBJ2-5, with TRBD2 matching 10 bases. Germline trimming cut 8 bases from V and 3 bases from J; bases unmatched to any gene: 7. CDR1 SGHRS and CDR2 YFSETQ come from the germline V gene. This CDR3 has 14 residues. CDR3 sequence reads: CASKRTSGKETQYF. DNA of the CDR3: TGCGCCAGTAAAAGGACTAGCGGTAAAGAGACCCAGTACTTC. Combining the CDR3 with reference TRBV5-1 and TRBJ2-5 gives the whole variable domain KAGVTQTPRYLIKTRGQQVTLSCSPISGHRSVSWYQQTPGQGLQFLFEYFSETQRNKGNFPGRFSGRQFSNSRSEMNVSTLELGDSALYLCASKRTSGKETQYFGPGTRLLVL.

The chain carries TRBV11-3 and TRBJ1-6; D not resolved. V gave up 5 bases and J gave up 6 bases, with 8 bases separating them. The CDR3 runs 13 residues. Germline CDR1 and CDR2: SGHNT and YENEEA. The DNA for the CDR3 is TGTGCCAGCAGCCCAAGCGGTAATTCACCCCTCCACTTT. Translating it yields CASSPSGNSPLHF.

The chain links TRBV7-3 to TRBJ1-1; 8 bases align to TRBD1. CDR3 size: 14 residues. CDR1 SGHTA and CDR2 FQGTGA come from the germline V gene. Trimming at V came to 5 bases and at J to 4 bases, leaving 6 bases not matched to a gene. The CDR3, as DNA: TGTGCCAGCAGCCAACAGGGGGATGGCACTGAAGCTTTCTTT. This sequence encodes CASSQQGDGTEAFF. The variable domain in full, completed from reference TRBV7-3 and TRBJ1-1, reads GAGVSQTPSNKVTEKGKYVELRCDPISGHTALYWYRQSLGQGPEFLIYFQGTGAADDSGLPNDRFFAVRPEGSVSTLKIQRTERGDSAVYLCASSQQGDGTEAFFGQGTRLTVV.

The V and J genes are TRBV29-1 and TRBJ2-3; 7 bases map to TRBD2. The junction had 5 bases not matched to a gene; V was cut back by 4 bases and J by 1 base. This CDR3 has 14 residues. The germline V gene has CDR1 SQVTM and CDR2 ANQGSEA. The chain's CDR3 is CSVGDGGGTDTQYF. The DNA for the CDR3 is TGCAGCGTTGGGGATGGGGGGGGCACAGATACGCAGTATTTT.

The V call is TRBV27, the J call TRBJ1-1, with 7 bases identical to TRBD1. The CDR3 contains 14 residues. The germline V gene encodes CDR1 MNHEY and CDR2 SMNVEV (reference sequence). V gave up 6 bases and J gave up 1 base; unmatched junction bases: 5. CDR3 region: CASSPRGRNTEAFF. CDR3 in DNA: TGTGCCAGCAGCCCAAGGGGGCGGAACACTGAAGCTTTCTTT.

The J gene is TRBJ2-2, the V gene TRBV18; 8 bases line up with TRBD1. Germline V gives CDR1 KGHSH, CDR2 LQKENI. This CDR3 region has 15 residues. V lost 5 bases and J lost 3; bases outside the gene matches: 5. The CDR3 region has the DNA TGTGCCAGCTCAAAGGACAGGGTACACACCGGGGAGCTGTTTTTT. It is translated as CASSKDRVHTGELFF. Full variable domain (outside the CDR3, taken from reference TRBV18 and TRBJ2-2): NAGVMQNPRHLVRRRGQEARLRCSPMKGHSHVYWYRQLPEEGLKFMVYLQKENIIDESGMPKERFSAEFPKEGPSILRIQQVVRGDSAAYFCASSKDRVHTGELFFGEGSRLTVL.

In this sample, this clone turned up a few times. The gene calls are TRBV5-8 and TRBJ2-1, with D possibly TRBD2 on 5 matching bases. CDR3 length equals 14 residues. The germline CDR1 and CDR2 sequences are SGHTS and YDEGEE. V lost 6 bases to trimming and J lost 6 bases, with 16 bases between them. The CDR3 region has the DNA TGTGCCAGCACCCCCTCCGGACTGCGCAATGAGCAGTTCTTC. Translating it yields CASTPSGLRNEQFF.

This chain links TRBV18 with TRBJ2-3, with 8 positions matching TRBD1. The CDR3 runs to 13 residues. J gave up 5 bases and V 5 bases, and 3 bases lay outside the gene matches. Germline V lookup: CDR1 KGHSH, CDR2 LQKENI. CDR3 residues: CASSVTGGDTQYF. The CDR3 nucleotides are TGTGCCAGCTCAGTTACAGGGGGAGATACGCAGTATTTT.

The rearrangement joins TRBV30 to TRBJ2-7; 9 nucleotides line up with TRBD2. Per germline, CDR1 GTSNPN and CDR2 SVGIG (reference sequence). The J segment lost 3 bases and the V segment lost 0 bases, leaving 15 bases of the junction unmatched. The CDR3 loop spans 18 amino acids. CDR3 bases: TGTGCCTGGAGTGTGGGTGGGACTAGCCTCTCAGCTTACTACGAGCAGTACTTC. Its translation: CAWSVGGTSLSAYYEQYF.

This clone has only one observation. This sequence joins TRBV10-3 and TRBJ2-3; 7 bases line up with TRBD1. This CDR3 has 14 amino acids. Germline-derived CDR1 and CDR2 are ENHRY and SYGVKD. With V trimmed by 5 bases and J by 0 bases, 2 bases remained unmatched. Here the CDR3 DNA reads TGTGCCATCAGTCCAGGGGGTAGCACAGATACGCAGTATTTT. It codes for CAISPGGSTDTQYF.

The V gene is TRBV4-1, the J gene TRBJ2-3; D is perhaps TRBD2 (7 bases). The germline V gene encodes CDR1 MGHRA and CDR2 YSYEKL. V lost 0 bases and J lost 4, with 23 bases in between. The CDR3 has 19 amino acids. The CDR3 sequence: CASSQDWGGGRPFADTQYF. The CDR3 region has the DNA TGCGCCAGCAGCCAAGATTGGGGGGGCGGTAGGCCTTTCGCAGATACGCAGTATTTT.

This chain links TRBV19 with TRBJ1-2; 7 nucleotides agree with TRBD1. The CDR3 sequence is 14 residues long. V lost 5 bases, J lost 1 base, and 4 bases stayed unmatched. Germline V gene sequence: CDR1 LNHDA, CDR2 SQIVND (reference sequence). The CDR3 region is CASSPGQHNYGYTF. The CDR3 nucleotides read TGTGCCAGTAGTCCGGGACAGCATAACTATGGCTACACCTTC. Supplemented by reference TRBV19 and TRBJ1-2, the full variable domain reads DGGITQSPKYLFRKEGQNVTLSCEQNLNHDAMYWYRQDPGQGLRLIYYSQIVNDFQKGDIAEGYSVSREKKESFPLTVTSAQKNPTAFYLCASSPGQHNYGYTFGSGTRLTVV.

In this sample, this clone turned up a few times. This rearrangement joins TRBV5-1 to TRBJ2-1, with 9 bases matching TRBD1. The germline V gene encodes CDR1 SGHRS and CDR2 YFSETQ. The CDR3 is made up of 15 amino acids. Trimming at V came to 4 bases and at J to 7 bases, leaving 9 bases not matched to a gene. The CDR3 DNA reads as TGCGCCAGCAGCCCTGGGACAGGGTCATTGAATGAGCAGTTCTTC. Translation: CASSPGTGSLNEQFF.

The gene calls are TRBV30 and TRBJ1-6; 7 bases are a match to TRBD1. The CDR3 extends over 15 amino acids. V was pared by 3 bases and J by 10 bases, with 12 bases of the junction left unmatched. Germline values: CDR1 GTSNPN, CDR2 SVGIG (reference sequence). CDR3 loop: CAWSGSDRENSPLHF. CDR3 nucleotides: TGTGCCTGGAGCGGGTCAGACAGGGAAAACTCACCCCTCCACTTT.